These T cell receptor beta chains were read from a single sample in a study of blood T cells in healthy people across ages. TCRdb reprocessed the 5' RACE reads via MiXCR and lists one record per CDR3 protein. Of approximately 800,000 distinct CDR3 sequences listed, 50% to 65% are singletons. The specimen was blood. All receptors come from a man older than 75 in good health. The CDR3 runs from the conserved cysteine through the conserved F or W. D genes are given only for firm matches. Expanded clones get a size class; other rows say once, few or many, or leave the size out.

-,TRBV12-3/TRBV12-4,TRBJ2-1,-,TGTGCCAGCAGTTTAGCCCGGCTAGGGGCCTACAATGAGCAGTTCTTC,CASSLARLGAYNEQFF
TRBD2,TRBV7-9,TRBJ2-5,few,TGTGCCAGCAGCCCCCGTGGTAGCGGGGTTCAAGAGACCCAGTACTTC,CASSPRGSGVQETQYF
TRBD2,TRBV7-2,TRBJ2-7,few,TGTGCCAGCAGCTTATCCCCCTGGGCGGGAGTATCAGGCTACGAGCAGTACTTC,CASSLSPWAGVSGYEQYF
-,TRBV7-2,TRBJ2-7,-,TGTGTCGGCAGCTCCCGTAGGGACAATGAGCAGTACTTC,CVGSSRRDNEQYF
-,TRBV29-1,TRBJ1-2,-,TGCTCCTCCGGGGAGGGCTATGGCTACACCTTC,CSSGEGYGYTF
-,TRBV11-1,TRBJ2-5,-,TGTGCCAGCAGCCCCCTTAGCGCTAGGAATGCGGAGACCCAGTACTTC,CASSPLSARNAETQYF
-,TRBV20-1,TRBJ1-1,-,TGCAGTGCAGGGGACGACGAGTTTGGGACTGAAGCTTTCTTT,CSAGDDEFGTEAFF
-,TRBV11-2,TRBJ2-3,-,TGTGCCAGCAGGGGACCCTTAGCGTCAGGGCACAGAGACGCGTATTTT,CASRGPLASGHRDAYF
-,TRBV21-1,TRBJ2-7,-,TGTGCCAGCATACCGAGTCGGGCAGGGCTTAGATACGAGCAGTACTTC,CASIPSRAGLRYEQYF
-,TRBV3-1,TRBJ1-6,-,TGTGCCAGCAGCACCCGACTGGGTGGTGACACCCTCCACTTT,CASSTRLGGDTLHF
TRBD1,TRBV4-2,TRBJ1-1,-,TGTGCCAGCAGCCTTGACGACAGGGGGGACACTGAAGCTTTCTTT,CASSLDDRGDTEAFF
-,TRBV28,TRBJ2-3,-,TGTGCCAGCAGTCAATATAGCGGATTTAGGGCAGATACGCAGTATTTT,CASSQYSGFRADTQYF
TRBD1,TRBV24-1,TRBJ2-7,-,TGTGCCACCAGTGAACCAACTTCAAGGACAGGGAAGGGGTACGAGCAGTACTTC,CATSEPTSRTGKGYEQYF
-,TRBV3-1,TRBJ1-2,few,TGTGCCAGCAGCCAAGGAGGGGATATTTCCCGACATTATGGCTACACCTTC,CASSQGGDISRHYGYTF
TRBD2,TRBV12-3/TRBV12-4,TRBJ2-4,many,TGTGCCAGCAGAGATCTAGCGGGAGTTTCCAAAAACATTCAGTACTTC,CASRDLAGVSKNIQYF
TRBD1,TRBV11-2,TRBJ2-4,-,TGTGCCAGCAGCCTCCGGACAGGATCCATAGCCAAAAACATTCAGTACTTC,CASSLRTGSIAKNIQYF
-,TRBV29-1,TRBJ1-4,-,TGCAGCGTTGCGGCTTTTTCTAATGAAAAACTGTTTTTT,CSVAAFSNEKLFF
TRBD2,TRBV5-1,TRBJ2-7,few,TGCGCCAGCAGCTTTGGGAGGGTAAACGAGCAGTACTTC,CASSFGRVNEQYF
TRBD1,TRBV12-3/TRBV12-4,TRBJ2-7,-,TGTGCCAGCAGCCCGACAGGGGTGTCCCTCTACGAGCAGTACTTC,CASSPTGVSLYEQYF
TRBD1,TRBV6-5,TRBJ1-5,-,TGTGCCAGCAGTCCGACAGGGGCTAATAGCAATCAGCCCCAGCATTTT,CASSPTGANSNQPQHF
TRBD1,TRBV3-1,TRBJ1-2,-,TGTCCCAGCAGCCCGCGACAGGGGAGCATGGAGGGCTACACCTTC,CPSSPRQGSMEGYTF
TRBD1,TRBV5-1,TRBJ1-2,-,TGCGCCAGCAGCTCACCGGGACAGACGGCTGGCTACACCTTC,CASSSPGQTAGYTF
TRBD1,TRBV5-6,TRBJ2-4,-,TGTGCCAGCAGCTTGGTAGCAGGGGGTTACCAAAACATTCAGTACTTC,CASSLVAGGYQNIQYF
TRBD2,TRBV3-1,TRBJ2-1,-,TGTGCCAGCAGCCCACGGGGGACTACCAATGAGCAGTTCTTC,CASSPRGTTNEQFF
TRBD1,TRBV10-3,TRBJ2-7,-,TGTGCCGTCGGGACAGATGCCTACGAGCAGTACTTC,CAVGTDAYEQYF
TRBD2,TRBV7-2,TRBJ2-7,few,TGTGCCAGCAGCTTAGCGAGTACTTCTAGCGGGAGCCACGAGCAGTACTTC,CASSLASTSSGSHEQYF
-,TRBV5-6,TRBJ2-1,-,TGTGCCAGCAGCTTGTTTAGCGGTCCCTCCTACAATGAGCAGTTCTTC,CASSLFSGPSYNEQFF
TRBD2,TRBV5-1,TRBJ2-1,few,TGCGCCAGCAGCTCCGGGACTAGCGGAGATGAGCAGTTCTTC,CASSSGTSGDEQFF
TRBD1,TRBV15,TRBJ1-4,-,TGTGCCACCAGCCGAGGACAGGGGTATGAAAAACTGTTTTTT,CATSRGQGYEKLFF
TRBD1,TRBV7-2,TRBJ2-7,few,TGTGCCAGCAGCCCCCGGGACAGGGTTAAGCAGTACTTC,CASSPRDRVKQYF
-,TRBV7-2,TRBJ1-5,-,TGTGCCAGCAGCAGGGCGGGGGGTAGCAATCAGCCCCAGCATTTT,CASSRAGGSNQPQHF
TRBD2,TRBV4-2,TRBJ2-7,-,TGTGCCAGCAGCCAAGATCAACAGCGGGGTATCTACGAGCAGTACTTC,CASSQDQQRGIYEQYF